This T cell receptor (beta chain) was captured in a study of human T cells and chemical hapten exposure. It was the library that attached unique molecular identifiers to individual cDNA molecules. TCRdb re-derived calls from the RACE reads in MiXCR, one entry per CDR3 protein. The sample has 330,000 or so distinct CDR3 sequences, around 6% seen once. This clonotype was recorded only once. With 4 bases removed from V and 2 bases from J, the gap between germline ends came to 10 bases. In germline, CDR1 is SGHKS, CDR2 YYEKEE (reference sequence). The CDR3 runs 15 residues. Specified time point: patch test 2, 6 weeks after DPC sensitization. Treatment defined: therapeutic diphenylcyclopropenone sensitization with weekly scalp DPC.

The sequenced sample was whole blood, obtained in connection with sensitization to the hapten diphenylcyclopropenone (DPC). The TCR originated in a young woman with alopecia areata. Some clones in this sample may be carry-over from other donors' samples. J is TRBJ2-6 and V is TRBV5-5; D unclear. The DNA of the CDR3 is TGTGCCAGCAGCCCGGCGGCCCCTGGGGCCAACGTCCTGACTTTC. Protein sequence: CASSPAAPGANVLTF.